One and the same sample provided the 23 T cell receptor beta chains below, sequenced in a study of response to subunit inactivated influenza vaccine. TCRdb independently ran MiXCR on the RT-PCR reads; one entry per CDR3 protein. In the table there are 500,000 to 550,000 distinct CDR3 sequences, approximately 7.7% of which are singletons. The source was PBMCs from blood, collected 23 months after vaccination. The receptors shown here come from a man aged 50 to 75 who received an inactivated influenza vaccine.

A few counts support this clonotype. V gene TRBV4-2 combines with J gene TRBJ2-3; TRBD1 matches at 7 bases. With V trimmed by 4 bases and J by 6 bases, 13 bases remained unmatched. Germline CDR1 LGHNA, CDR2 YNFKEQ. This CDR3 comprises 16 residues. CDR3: CASSPRATGYADTQYF. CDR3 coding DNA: TGTGCCAGCAGCCCACGTGCGACAGGGTACGCTGATACGCAGTATTTT.

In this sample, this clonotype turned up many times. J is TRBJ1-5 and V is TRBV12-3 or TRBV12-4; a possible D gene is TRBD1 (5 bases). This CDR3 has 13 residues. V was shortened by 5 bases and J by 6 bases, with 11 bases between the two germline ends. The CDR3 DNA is TGTGCCAGCAGTCGCGAGCAGGGTCAGCCCCAGCATTTT. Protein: CASSREQGQPQHF.

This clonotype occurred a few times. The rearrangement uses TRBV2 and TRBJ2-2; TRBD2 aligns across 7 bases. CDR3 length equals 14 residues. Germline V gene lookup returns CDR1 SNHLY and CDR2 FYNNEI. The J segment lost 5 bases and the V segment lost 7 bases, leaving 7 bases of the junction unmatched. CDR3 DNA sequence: TGTGCCAGCACTAACGCGGGAGTAACCGGGGAGCTGTTTTTT. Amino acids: CASTNAGVTGELFF.

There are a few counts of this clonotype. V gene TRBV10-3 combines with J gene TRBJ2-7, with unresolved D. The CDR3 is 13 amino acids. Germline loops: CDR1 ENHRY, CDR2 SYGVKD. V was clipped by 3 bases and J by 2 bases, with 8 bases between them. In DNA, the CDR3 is TGTGCCATCAGTGATGGGCAGACCTACGAGCAGTACTTC. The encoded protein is CAISDGQTYEQYF.

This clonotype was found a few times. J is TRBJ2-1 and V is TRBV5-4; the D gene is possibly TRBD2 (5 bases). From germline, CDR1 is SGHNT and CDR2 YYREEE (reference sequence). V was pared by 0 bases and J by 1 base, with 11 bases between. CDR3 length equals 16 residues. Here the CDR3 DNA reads TGTGCCAGCAGCTTGGTGACGGGAAGATCCTACAATGAGCAGTTCTTC. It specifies CASSLVTGRSYNEQFF.

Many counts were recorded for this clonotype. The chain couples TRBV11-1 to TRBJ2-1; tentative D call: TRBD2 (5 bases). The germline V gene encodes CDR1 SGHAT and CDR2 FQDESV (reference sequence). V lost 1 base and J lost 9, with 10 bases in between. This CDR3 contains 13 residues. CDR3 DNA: TGTGCCAGCAGCTTAGGGCGGGTAGGTGAGCAGTTCTTC. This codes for CASSLGRVGEQFF.

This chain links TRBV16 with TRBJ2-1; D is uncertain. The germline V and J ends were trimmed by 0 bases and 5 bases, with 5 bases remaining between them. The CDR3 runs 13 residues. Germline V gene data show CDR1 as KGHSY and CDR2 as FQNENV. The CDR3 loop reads CASSQSGNNEQFF. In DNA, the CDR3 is TGTGCCAGCAGCCAATCAGGGAACAATGAGCAGTTCTTC.

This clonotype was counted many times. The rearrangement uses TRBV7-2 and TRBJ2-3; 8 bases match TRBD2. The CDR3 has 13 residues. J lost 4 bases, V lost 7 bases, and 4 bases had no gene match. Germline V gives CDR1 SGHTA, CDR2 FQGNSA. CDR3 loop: CASTRGLADTQYF. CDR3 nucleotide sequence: TGTGCCAGCACACGGGGACTAGCAGATACGCAGTATTTT.

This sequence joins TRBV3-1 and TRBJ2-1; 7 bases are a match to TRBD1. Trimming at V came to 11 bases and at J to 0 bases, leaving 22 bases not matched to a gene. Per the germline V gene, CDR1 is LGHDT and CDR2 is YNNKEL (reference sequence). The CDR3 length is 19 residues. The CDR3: CARKGTGQYLNPSYNEQFF. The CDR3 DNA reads TGTGCCCGCAAAGGTACGGGACAGTACCTCAACCCCTCCTACAATGAGCAGTTCTTC.

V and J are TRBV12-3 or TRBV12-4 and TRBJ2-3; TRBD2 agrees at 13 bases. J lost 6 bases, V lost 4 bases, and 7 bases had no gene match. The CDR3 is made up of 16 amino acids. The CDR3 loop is CASSSTSGGGVDTQYF. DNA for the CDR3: TGTGCCAGCAGTTCTACTAGCGGGGGGGGTGTGGATACGCAGTATTTT.

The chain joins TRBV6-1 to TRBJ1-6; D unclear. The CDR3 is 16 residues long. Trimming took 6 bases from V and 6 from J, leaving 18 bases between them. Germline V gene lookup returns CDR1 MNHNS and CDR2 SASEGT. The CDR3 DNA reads TGTGCCAGCAGCCACTGGCGGGGAATGGGTAATTCACCCCTCCACTTT. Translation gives CASSHWRGMGNSPLHF.

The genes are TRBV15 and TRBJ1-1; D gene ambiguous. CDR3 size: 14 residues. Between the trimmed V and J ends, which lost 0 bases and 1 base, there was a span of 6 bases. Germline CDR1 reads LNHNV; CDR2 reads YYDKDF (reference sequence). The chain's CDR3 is CATSRDRANTEAFF. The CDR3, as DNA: TGTGCCACCAGCAGAGATAGGGCGAACACTGAAGCTTTCTTT.

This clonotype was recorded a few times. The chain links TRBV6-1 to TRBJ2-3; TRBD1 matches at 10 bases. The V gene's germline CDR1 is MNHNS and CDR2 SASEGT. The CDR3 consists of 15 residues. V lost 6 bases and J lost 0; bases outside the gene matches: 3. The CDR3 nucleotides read TGTGCCAGCAGGAGGGACAGGGGAAGCACAGATACGCAGTATTTT. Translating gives CASRRDRGSTDTQYF.

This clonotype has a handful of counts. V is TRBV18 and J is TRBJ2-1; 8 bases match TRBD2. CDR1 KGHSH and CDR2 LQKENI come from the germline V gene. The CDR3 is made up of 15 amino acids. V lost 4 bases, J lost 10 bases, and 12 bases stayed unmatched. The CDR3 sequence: CASSLSRDAGGEQFF. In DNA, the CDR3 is TGTGCCAGCTCACTCTCTCGGGACGCGGGAGGAGAGCAGTTCTTC.

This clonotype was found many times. CDR3 sequence reads: CASSQGVGNYEQYF. In DNA, the CDR3 is TGCGCCAGCAGCCAAGGAGTAGGGAACTACGAGCAGTACTTC. The V and J genes are TRBV4-3 and TRBJ2-7; D unclear. The CDR3 contains 14 residues. Germline lookup yields CDR1 LGHNA and CDR2 YSLEER. V lost 1 base, J lost 3 bases, and 10 bases lay in between.

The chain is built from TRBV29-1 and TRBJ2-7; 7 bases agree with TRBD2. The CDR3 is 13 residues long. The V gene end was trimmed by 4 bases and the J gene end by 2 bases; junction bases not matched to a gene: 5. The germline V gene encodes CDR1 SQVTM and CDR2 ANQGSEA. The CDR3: CSVVGEGPYEQYF. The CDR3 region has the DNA TGCAGCGTTGTCGGGGAGGGACCCTACGAGCAGTACTTC.

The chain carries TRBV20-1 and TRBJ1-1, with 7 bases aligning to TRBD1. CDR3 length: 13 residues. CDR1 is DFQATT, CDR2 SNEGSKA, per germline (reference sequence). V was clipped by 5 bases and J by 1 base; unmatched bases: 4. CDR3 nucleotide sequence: TGCAGTGCTCTGGGACAGAGGAACACTGAAGCTTTCTTT. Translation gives CSALGQRNTEAFF.

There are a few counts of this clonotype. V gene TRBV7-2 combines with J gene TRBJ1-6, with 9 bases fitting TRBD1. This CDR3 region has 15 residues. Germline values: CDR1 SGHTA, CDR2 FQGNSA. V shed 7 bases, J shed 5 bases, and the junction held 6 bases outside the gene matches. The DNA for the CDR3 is TGTGCCAGCAACGTACAGGGGGCAAATAATTCACCCCTCCACTTT. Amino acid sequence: CASNVQGANNSPLHF.

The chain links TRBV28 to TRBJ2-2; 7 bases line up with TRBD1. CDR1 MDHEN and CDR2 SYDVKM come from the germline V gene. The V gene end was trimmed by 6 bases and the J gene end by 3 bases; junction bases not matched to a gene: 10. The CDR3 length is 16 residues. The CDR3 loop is CASSPPPGQYTGELFF. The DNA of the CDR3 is TGTGCCAGCAGCCCCCCACCGGGACAGTACACCGGGGAGCTGTTTTTT.

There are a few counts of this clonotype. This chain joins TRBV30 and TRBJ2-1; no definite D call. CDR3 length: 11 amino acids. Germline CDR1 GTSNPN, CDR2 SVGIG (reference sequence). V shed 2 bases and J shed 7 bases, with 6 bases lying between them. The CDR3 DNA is TGTGCCTGGAGTCCCAGGAATGAGCAGTTCTTC. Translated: CAWSPRNEQFF.

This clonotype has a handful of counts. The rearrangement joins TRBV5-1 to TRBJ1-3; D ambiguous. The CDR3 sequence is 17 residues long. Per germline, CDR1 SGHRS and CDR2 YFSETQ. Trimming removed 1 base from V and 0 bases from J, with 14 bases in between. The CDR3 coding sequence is TGCGCCAGCAGCTTGTCGGGGTCGGCAAACTCTGGAAACACCATATATTTT. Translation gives CASSLSGSANSGNTIYF. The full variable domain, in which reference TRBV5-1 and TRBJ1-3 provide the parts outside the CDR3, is KAGVTQTPRYLIKTRGQQVTLSCSPISGHRSVSWYQQTPGQGLQFLFEYFSETQRNKGNFPGRFSGRQFSNSRSEMNVSTLELGDSALYLCASSLSGSANSGNTIYFGEGSWLTVV.

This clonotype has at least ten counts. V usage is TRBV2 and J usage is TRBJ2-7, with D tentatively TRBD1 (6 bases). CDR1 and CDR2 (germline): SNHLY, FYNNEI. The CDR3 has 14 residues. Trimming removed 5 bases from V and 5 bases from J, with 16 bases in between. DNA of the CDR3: TGTGCCAGCAGTTCCCGGACAGTCTTAAACGAGCAGTACTTC. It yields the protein CASSSRTVLNEQYF.

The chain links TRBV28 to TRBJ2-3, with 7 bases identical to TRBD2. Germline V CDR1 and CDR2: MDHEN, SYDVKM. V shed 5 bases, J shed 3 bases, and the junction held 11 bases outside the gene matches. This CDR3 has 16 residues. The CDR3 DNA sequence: TGTGCCAGCAGTCCAAGCCCGGGGGGAGGGACAGATACGCAGTATTTT. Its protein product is CASSPSPGGGTDTQYF.